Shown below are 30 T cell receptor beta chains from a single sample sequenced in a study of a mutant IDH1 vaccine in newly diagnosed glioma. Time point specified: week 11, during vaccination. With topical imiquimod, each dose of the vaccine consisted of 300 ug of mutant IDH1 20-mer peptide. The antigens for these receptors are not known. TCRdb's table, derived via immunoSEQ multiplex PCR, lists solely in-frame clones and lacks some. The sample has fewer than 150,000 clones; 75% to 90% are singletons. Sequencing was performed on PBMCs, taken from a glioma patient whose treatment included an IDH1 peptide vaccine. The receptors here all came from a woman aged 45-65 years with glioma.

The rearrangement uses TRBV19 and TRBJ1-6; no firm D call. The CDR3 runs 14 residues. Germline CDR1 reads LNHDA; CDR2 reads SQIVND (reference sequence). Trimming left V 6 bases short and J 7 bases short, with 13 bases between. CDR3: CASSEGTHNSPLHF. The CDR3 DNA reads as TGTGCCAGTAGCGAGGGTACGCACAATTCACCCCTCCACTTT.

The CDR3 DNA sequence: TGTGCCAGCAGTTCCTGGACTAGCGGGAGTGGCAATGAGCAGTTCTTC. It specifies CASSSWTSGSGNEQFF. The chain couples TRBV27 to TRBJ2-1; 13 nucleotides match TRBD2. Germline V gene data show CDR1 as MNHEY and CDR2 as SMNVEV (reference sequence). With V trimmed by 4 bases and J by 6 bases, 6 bases remained unmatched. The CDR3 extends over 16 amino acids.

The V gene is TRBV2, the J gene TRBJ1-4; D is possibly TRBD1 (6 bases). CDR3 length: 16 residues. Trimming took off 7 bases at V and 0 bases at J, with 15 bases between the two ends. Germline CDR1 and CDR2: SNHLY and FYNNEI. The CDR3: CASTGRGAATNEKLFF. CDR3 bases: TGTGCCAGCACCGGAAGGGGGGCAGCAACTAATGAAAAACTGTTTTTT.

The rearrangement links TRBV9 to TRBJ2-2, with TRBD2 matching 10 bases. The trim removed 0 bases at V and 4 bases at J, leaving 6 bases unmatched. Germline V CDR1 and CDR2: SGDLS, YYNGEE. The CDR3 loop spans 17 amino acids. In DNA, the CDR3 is TGTGCCAGCAGCGTAGCCCCATTAGCGGGAGGCACCGGGGAGCTGTTTTTT. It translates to CASSVAPLAGGTGELFF.

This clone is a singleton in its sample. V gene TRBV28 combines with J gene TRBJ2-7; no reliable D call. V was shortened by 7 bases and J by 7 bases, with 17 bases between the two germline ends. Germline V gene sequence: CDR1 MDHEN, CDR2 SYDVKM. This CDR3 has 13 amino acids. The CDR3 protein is CASTEGSTREQYF. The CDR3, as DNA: TGTGCCAGCACGGAAGGTTCCACGAGGGAGCAGTACTTC.

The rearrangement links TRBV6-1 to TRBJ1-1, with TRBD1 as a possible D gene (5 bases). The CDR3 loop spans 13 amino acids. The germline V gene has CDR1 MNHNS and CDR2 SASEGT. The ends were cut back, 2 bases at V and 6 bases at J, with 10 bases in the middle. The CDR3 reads CASSENPGAEAFF. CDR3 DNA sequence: TGTGCCAGCAGTGAAAATCCGGGGGCTGAAGCTTTCTTT.

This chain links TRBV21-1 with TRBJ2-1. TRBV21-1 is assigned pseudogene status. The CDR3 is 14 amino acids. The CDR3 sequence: CASRRPRSYNEQFF. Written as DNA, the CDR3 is TGTGCCAGCAGAAGGCCGCGATCCTACAATGAGCAGTTCTTC.

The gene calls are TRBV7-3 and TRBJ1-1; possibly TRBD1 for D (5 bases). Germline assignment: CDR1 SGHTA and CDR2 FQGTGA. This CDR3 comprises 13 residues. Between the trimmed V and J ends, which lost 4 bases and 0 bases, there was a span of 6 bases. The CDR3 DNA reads TGTGCCAGCAGCTGGGGGTTGAACACTGAAGCTTTCTTT. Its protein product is CASSWGLNTEAFF. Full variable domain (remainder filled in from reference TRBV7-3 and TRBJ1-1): GAGVSQTPSNKVTEKGKYVELRCDPISGHTALYWYRQSLGQGPEFLIYFQGTGAADDSGLPNDRFFAVRPEGSVSTLKIQRTERGDSAVYLCASSWGLNTEAFFGQGTRLTVV.

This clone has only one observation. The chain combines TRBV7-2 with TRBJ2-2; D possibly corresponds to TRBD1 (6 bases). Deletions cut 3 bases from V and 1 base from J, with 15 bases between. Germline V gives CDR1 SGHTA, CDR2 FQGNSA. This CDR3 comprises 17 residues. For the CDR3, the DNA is TGTGCCAGCAGCTTTCGAGGACAGCAACTGAACACCGGGGAGCTGTTTTTT. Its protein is CASSFRGQQLNTGELFF.

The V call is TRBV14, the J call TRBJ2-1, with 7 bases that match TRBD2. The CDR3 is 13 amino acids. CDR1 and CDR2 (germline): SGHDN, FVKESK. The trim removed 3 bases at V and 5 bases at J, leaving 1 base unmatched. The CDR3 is CASSQGLNNEQFF. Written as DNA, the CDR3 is TGTGCCAGCAGCCAGGGACTAAACAATGAGCAGTTCTTC.

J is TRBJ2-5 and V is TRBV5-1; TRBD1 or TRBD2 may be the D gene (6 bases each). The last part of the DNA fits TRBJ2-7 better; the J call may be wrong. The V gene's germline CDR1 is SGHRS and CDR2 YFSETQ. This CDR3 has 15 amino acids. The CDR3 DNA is TGCGCCAGCAGCTTGGCCGGGGGCCTCTCCTACGAGCAGTACTTC. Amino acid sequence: CASSLAGGLSYEQYF.

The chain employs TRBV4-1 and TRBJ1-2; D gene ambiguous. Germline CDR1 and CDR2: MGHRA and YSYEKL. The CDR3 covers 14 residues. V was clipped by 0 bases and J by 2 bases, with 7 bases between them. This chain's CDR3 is CASSQEGQNYGYTF. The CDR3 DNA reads TGCGCCAGCAGCCAAGAAGGGCAAAACTATGGCTACACCTTC.

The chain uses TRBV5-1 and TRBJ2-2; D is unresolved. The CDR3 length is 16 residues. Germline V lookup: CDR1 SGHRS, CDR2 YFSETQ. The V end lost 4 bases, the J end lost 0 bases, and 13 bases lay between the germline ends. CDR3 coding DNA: TGCGCCAGCAGCCCCCTTGGGGTTCCGAACACCGGGGAGCTGTTTTTT. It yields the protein CASSPLGVPNTGELFF.

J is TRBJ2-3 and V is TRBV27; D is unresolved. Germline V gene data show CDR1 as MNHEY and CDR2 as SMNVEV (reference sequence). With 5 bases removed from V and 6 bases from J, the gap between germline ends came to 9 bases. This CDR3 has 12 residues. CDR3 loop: CASSPTLDTQYF. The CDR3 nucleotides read TGTGCCAGCAGTCCCACCCTTGATACGCAGTATTTT.

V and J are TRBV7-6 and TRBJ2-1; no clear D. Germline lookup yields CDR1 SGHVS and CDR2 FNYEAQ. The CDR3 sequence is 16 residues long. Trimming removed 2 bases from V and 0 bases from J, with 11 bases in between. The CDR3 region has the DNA TGTGCCAGCAGCTTAAACGGGTTCGGCTCCTACAATGAGCAGTTCTTC. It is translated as CASSLNGFGSYNEQFF.

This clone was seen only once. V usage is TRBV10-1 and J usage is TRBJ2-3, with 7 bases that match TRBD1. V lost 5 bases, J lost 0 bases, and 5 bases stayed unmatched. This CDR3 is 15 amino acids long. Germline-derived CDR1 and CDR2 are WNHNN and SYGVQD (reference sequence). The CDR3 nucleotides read TGCGCCAGCAGTTACGGGACAGAGAGCACAGATACGCAGTATTTT. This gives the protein CASSYGTESTDTQYF.

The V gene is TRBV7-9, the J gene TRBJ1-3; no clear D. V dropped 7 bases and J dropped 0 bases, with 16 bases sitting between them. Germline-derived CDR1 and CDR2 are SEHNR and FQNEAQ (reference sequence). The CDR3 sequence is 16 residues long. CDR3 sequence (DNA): TGTGCCAGCACCAAGGAGAGGCACTCCTCTGGAAACACCATATATTTT. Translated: CASTKERHSSGNTIYF.

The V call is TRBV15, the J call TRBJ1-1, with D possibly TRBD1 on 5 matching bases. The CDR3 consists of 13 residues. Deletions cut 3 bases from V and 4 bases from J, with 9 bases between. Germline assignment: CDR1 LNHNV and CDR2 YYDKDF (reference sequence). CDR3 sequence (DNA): TGTGCCACCAGCAGGGACGGGGGCACTGAAGCTTTCTTT. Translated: CATSRDGGTEAFF.

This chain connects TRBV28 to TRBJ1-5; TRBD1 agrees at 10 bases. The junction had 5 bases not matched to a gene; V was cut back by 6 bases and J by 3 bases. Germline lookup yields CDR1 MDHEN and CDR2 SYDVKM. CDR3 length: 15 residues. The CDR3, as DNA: TGTGCCAGCAGCAGACAGGGGGCGGACAATCAGCCCCAGCATTTT. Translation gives CASSRQGADNQPQHF.

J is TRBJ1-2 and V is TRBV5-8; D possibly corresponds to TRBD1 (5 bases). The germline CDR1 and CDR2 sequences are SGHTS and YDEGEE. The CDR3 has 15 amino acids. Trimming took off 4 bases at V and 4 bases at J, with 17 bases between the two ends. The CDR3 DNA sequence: TGTGCCAGCAGCCGTCGACAGATCAGCATCTATGGCTACACCTTC. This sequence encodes CASSRRQISIYGYTF.

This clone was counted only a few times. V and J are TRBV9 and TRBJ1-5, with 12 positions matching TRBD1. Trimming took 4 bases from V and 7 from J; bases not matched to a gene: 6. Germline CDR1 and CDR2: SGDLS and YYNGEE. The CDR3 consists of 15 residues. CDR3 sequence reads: CASSMGQGAMQPQHF. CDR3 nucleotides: TGTGCCAGCAGCATGGGACAGGGGGCGATGCAGCCCCAGCATTTT.

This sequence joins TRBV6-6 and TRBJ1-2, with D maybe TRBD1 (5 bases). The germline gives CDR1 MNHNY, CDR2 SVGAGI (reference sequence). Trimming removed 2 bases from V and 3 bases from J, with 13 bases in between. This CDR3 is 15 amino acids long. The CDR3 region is CASSYGGDGYYGYTF. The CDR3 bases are TGTGCCAGCAGTTACGGGGGGGACGGCTACTATGGCTACACCTTC.

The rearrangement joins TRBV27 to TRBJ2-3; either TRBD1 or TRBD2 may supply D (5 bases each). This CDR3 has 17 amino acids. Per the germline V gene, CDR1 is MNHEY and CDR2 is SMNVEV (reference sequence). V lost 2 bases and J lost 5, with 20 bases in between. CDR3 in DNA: TGTGCCAGCAGTTTAAAACGGCTAGCTAGAGGGGTAGATACGCAGTATTTT. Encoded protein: CASSLKRLARGVDTQYF.

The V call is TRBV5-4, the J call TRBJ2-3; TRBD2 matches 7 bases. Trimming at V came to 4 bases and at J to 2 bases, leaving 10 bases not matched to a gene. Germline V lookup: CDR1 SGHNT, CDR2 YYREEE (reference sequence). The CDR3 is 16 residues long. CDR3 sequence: CASSIARAGSTDTQYF. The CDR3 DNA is TGTGCCAGCAGCATAGCCCGAGCGGGGTCCACAGATACGCAGTATTTT.

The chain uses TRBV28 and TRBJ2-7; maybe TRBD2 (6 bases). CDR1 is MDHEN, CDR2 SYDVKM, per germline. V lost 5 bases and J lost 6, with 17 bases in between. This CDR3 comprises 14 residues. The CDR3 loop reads CASSPHVRGGEQYF. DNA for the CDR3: TGTGCCAGCAGTCCACACGTGCGGGGAGGCGAGCAGTACTTC.

The CDR3 sequence is CASSPGQGYNEQFF. CDR3 bases: TGTGCCAGCAGCCCCGGGCAGGGCTACAATGAGCAGTTCTTC. This rearrangement joins TRBV7-3 to TRBJ2-1, with D possibly being TRBD1 (5 bases). Trimming pared 5 bases from V and 3 bases from J, leaving 11 bases between. This CDR3 is built from 14 residues. Per the germline V gene, CDR1 is SGHTA and CDR2 is FQGTGA.

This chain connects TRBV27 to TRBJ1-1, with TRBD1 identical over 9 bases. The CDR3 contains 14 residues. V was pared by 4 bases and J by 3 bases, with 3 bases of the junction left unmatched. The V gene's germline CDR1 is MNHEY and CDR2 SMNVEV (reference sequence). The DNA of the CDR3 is TGTGCCAGCAGTTACAGGGGGCAGGACACTGAAGCTTTCTTT. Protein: CASSYRGQDTEAFF.

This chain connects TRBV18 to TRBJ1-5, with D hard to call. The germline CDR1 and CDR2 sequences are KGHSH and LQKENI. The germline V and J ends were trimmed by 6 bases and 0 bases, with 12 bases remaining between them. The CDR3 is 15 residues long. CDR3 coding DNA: TGTGCCAGCTCGTCGGGAGGAGATAGCAATCAGCCCCAGCATTTT. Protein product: CASSSGGDSNQPQHF.

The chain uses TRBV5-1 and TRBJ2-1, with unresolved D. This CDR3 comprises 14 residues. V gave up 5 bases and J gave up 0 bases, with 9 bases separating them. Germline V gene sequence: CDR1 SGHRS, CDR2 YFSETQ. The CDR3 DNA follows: TGCGCCAGCAGTGTAGAGAGCTCCTACAATGAGCAGTTCTTC. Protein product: CASSVESSYNEQFF.

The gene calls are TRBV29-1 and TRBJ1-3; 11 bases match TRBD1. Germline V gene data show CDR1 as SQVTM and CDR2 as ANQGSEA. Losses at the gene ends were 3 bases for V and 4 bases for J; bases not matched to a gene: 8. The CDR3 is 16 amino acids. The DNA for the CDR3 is TGCAGCGTTGAGACGGGGGACAGGGGGTACGGAAACACCATATATTTT. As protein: CSVETGDRGYGNTIYF.